This T cell receptor (beta chain) was recovered during a study of monozygotic twins with cystic fibrosis. The protocol was immunoSEQ multiplex PCR, while the TCRdb copy is restricted to in-frame clones and leaves out a portion. The data contain under 30,000 clones, 90% of them seen just once; the ten biggest clones take up about 0.51%. V lost 4 bases to trimming and J lost 4 bases, with 16 bases between them. The germline V gene encodes CDR1 SEHNR and CDR2 FQNEAQ (reference sequence). CDR3 size: 16 residues. The receptor's source is a girl aged 2 to 9 with cystic fibrosis. Specimen: blood. This chain uses TRBV7-9 with TRBJ2-2; D is unresolved. This chain's CDR3 is CASSSAQWAPTGELFF. CDR3 sequence (DNA): TGTGCCAGCAGCTCAGCGCAGTGGGCTCCCACCGGGGAGCTGTTTTTT.